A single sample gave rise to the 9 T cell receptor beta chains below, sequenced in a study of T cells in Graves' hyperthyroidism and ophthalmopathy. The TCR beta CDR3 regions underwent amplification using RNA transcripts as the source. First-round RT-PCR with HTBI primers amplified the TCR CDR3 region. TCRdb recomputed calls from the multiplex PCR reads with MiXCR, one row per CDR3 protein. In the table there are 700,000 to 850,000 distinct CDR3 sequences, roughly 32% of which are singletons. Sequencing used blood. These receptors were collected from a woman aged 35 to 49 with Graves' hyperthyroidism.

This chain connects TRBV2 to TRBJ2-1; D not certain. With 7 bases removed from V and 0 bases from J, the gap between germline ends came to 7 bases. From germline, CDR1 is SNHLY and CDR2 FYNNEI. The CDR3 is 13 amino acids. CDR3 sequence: CASTRSSYNEQFF. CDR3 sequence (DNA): TGTGCCAGCACGAGGAGCTCCTACAATGAGCAGTTCTTC.

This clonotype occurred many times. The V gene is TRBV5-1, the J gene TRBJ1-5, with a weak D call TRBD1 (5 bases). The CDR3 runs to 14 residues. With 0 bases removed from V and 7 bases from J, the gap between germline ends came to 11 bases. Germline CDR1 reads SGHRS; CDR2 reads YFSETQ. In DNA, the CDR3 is TGCGCCAGCAGCTTGGTTGGGGCAGGACAGCCCCAGCATTTT. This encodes CASSLVGAGQPQHF.

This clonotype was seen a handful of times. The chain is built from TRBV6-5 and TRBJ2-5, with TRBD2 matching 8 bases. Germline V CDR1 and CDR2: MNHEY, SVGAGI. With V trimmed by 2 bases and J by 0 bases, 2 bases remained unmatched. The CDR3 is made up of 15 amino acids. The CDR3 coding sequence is TGTGCCAGCAGTTACCGGCGGGGGGACCAAGAGACCCAGTACTTC. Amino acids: CASSYRRGDQETQYF.

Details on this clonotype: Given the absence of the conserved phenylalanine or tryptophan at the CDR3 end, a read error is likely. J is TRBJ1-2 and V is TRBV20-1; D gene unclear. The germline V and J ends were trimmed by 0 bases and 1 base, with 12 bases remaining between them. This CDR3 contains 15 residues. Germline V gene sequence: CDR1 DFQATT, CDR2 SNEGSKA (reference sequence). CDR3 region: CSARDYRTDNYGYTL. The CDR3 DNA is TGCAGTGCTAGAGATTACCGGACGGATAACTATGGCTACACCCTC.

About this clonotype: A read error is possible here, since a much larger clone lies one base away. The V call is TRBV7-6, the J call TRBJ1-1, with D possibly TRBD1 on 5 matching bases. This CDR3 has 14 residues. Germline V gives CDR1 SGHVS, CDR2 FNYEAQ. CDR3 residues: CATSRDPGNTETFF. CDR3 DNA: TGTGCCACCAGCAGAGATCCAGGGAACACTGAAACTTTCTTT.

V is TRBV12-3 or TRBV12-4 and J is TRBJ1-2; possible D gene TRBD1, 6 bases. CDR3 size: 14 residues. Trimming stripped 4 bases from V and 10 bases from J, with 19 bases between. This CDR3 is CASSSTGGRVNYTF. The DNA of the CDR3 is TGTGCCAGCAGTTCTACGGGGGGGCGGGTGAACTACACCTTC.

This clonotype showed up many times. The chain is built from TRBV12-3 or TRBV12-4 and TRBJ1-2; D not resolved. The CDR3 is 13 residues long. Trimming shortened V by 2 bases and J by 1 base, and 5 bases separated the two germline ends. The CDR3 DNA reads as TGTGCCAGCAGTTTAATCCTTAACTATGGCTACACCTTC. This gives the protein CASSLILNYGYTF.

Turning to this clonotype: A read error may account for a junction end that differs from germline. CDR3 residues: CASSRQNTGAFF. Written as DNA, the CDR3 is TGTGCCAGCAGCCGACAGAACACTGGAGCTTTCTTT. V and J are TRBV3-1 and TRBJ1-1; D perhaps matches TRBD1 (5 bases). This CDR3 is 12 amino acids long. CDR1 LGHDT and CDR2 YNNKEL come from the germline V gene (reference sequence).

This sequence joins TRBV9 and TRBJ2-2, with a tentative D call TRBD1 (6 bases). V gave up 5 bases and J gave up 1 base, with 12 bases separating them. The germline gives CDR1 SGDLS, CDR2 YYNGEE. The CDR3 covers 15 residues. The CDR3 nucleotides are TGTGCCAGCAGGCCAGGGGACCTGAACACCGGGGAGCTGTTTTTT. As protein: CASRPGDLNTGELFF.